The rows below give T cell receptor beta chains drawn from one sample of a study of blood T cell repertoires in COVID-19. Data came from immunoSEQ multiplex PCR; TCRdb stores just in-frame clones and leaves some out. The sample holds around 250,000 clones; 70% to 90% are singletons and the top ten take about 4%. The sequenced sample consisted of PBMCs or T cells enriched from blood (not recorded which). These receptors were obtained from a woman aged 25-40 years with acute COVID-19. Both conserved end residues are part of each CDR3. D genes are given only for firm matches. Size values are once, few and many counts, or a class for expanded clones, and some rows have none.

J: TRBJ1-1
V: TRBV18
D: .
length: 18
size: .
DNA: TGTGCCAGCTCACCGCAGGGTGGGACGCCCGGGGGGAACACTGAAGCTTTCTTT
CDR3: CASSPQGGTPGGNTEAFF

J: TRBJ1-5
V: TRBV4-3
D: .
length: 15
size: .
DNA: TGCGCCAGCAGCCAAGACGGGGTTAGCAATCAGCCCCAGCATTTT
CDR3: CASSQDGVSNQPQHF

J: TRBJ2-5
V: TRBV28
D: .
length: 13
size: .
DNA: TGTGCCAGCAGTTTCCCTCCCCAAGAGACCCAGTACTTC
CDR3: CASSFPPQETQYF

J: TRBJ2-7
V: TRBV11-2
D: TRBD1
length: 16
size: once
DNA: TGTGCCAGCAGCCCCGGAGGCGGACAGGGGGTCTACGAGCAGTACTTC
CDR3: CASSPGGGQGVYEQYF

J: TRBJ2-1
V: TRBV11-2
D: .
length: 15
size: .
DNA: TGTGCCAGCAGTCCGACTAGATTTTCGTTAAATGAGCAGTTCTTC
CDR3: CASSPTRFSLNEQFF

J: TRBJ2-2
V: TRBV14
D: TRBD2
length: 15
size: once
DNA: TGTGCCAGCAGCCCCCTAGCGGGATATACCGGGGAGCTGTTTTTT
CDR3: CASSPLAGYTGELFF

J: TRBJ2-1
V: TRBV19
D: TRBD2
length: 18
size: .
DNA: TGTGCCAGTAGTTGGTTTCATTCGGGGGGAGGGGTTTGGAATGAGCAGTTCTTC
CDR3: CASSWFHSGGGVWNEQFF

J: TRBJ2-2
V: TRBV24-1
D: .
length: 14
size: .
DNA: TGTGCCACCAGTCCGGGTTGGGACACCGGGGAGCTGTTTTTT
CDR3: CATSPGWDTGELFF

J: TRBJ2-5
V: TRBV30
D: TRBD2
length: 13
size: .
DNA: TGTGCCTGGGGGGCCGGGGGGCAAGAGACCCAGTACTTC
CDR3: CAWGAGGQETQYF

J: TRBJ2-2
V: TRBV6-4
D: TRBD2
length: 17
size: once
DNA: TGTGCCAGCAGTCCCGGGACTAGCGGGACGATCCCCGGGGAGCTGTTTTTT
CDR3: CASSPGTSGTIPGELFF

J: TRBJ2-4
V: TRBV19
D: .
length: 13
size: .
DNA: TGTGCCAGTAGTCCCTCAAGGGGCAACATTCAGTACTTC
CDR3: CASSPSRGNIQYF

J: TRBJ1-6
V: TRBV6-4
D: .
length: 14
size: .
DNA: TGTGCCAGCAGTGACCTTACTACTAATTCACCCCTCCACTTT
CDR3: CASSDLTTNSPLHF

J: TRBJ2-3
V: TRBV10-3
D: TRBD2
length: 20
size: .
DNA: TGTGCCATCACCCCCCAACTTGGGCTAGCGGGGAAAGCTAGCACAGATACGCAGTATTTT
CDR3: CAITPQLGLAGKASTDTQYF

J: TRBJ1-3
V: TRBV15
D: .
length: 15
size: .
DNA: TGTGCCACCAGCAGAGTAGGAGGGCCTGGAAACACCATATATTTT
CDR3: CATSRVGGPGNTIYF

J: TRBJ1-1
V: TRBV9
D: .
length: 15
size: .
DNA: TGTGCCAGCAGCGTAGAAAGGGGATTGAACACTGAAGCTTTCTTT
CDR3: CASSVERGLNTEAFF

J: TRBJ1-2
V: TRBV28
D: TRBD1
length: 15
size: .
DNA: TGTGCCAGCAGGAACCCAGGGGGCACTAACTATGGCTACACCTTC
CDR3: CASRNPGGTNYGYTF

J: TRBJ1-5
V: TRBV27
D: TRBD1
length: 15
size: .
DNA: TGTGTAACTCCCCCCGAATCAGGGGGCAAGGAAGGGGGGGTTTTT
CDR3: CVTPPESGGKEGGVF

J: TRBJ1-1
V: TRBV19
D: .
length: 14
size: .
DNA: TGTGCCAGTAGTACCCAGGGGTCAAGGACTGAAGCTTTCTTT
CDR3: CASSTQGSRTEAFF

J: TRBJ1-4
V: TRBV4-3
D: .
length: 14
size: once
DNA: TGCGCCAGCAGCCACAACAGCATCAATGAAAAACTGTTTTTT
CDR3: CASSHNSINEKLFF

J: TRBJ2-7
V: TRBV20-1
D: .
length: 11
size: .
DNA: TGCAGTGGGCAGGGCTCCTACGAGCAGTACTTC
CDR3: CSGQGSYEQYF

J: TRBJ1-2
V: TRBV3-1/TRBV3-2
D: TRBD1
length: 14
size: once
DNA: TGTGCCAGCAGCCAAGGGACAGGGGACTATGGCTACACCTTC
CDR3: CASSQGTGDYGYTF

J: TRBJ1-5
V: TRBV10-2
D: TRBD1
length: 16
size: .
DNA: TGCGCCAGCAGATCCGGGACAGGGTCGGGCAATCAGCCCCAGCATTTT
CDR3: CASRSGTGSGNQPQHF

J: TRBJ2-3
V: TRBV5-1
D: TRBD1
length: 16
size: .
DNA: TGCGCCAGCAGCTTTGACAGGGGGCTTGGCACAGATACGCAGTATTTT
CDR3: CASSFDRGLGTDTQYF

J: TRBJ1-1
V: TRBV27
D: .
length: 14
size: once
DNA: TGTGCCAGCAGTCCGGGACATAAGAACACTGAAGCTTTCTTT
CDR3: CASSPGHKNTEAFF

J: TRBJ2-3
V: TRBV6-4
D: .
length: 14
size: .
DNA: TGTGCCAGCAGTGACTCAGGGGCGCGGGATACGCAGTATTTT
CDR3: CASSDSGARDTQYF

J: TRBJ2-3
V: TRBV5-4
D: TRBD1
length: 15
size: .
DNA: TGTGCCAGCGACGACAGGGCGTCTAGCACAGATACGCAGTATTTT
CDR3: CASDDRASSTDTQYF

J: TRBJ1-5
V: TRBV10-3
D: .
length: 16
size: .
DNA: TGTGCCATCAGTGCAGCCCGACAGGACGCCAATCAGCCCCAGCATTTT
CDR3: CAISAARQDANQPQHF

J: TRBJ2-3
V: TRBV18
D: TRBD2
length: 15
size: .
DNA: TGTGCCAGCTCATCGACTAGCGGGAACGCAGATACGCAGTATTTT
CDR3: CASSSTSGNADTQYF

J: TRBJ2-7
V: TRBV2
D: TRBD2
length: 12
size: .
DNA: TGTGCCAGCCAGGGACTAGCGGGCGAGCAGTACTTC
CDR3: CASQGLAGEQYF

J: TRBJ2-7
V: TRBV7-9
D: TRBD1
length: 16
size: .
DNA: TGTGCCAGCAGCCCCCTAGCGGGACAGGGGGTCTCCGAGCAGTACTTC
CDR3: CASSPLAGQGVSEQYF

J: TRBJ1-5
V: TRBV10-3
D: .
length: 12
size: .
DNA: TGTGCCATCAGTGTCACGGGGCAGCCCCAGCATTTT
CDR3: CAISVTGQPQHF

J: TRBJ2-3
V: TRBV2
D: .
length: 11
size: .
DNA: TGTGCCAGCAGTGTCGAGTATACGCAGTATTTT
CDR3: CASSVEYTQYF

J: TRBJ2-7
V: TRBV12-3/TRBV12-4
D: TRBD2
length: 13
size: .
DNA: TGTGCCAGCAGTAGACTAGCGGGCCCCGAGCAGTACTTC
CDR3: CASSRLAGPEQYF

J: TRBJ1-2
V: TRBV25-1
D: .
length: 15
size: once
DNA: TGTGCCAGCAGTGAACCGGGACAAACGTACTATGGCTACACCTTC
CDR3: CASSEPGQTYYGYTF

J: TRBJ1-4
V: TRBV28
D: .
length: 16
size: .
DNA: TGTGCCAGCACCTTTTCTTGGCGGGGGGTTAATGAAAAACTGTTTTTT
CDR3: CASTFSWRGVNEKLFF

J: TRBJ2-7
V: TRBV7-9
D: TRBD2
length: 15
size: .
DNA: TGTGCCAGCAGCCAGACTAGCGGGAGTATATACGAGCAGTACTTC
CDR3: CASSQTSGSIYEQYF

J: TRBJ1-5
V: TRBV19
D: .
length: 16
size: .
DNA: TGTGCCAGTAGTCCCGGAGGACAGTCTAGATATCAGCCCCAGCATTTT
CDR3: CASSPGGQSRYQPQHF

J: TRBJ1-5
V: TRBV25-1
D: TRBD1
length: 14
size: once
DNA: TGTGCCAGCAGCCCGGACAGGAGCAATCAGCCCCAGCATTTT
CDR3: CASSPDRSNQPQHF

J: TRBJ2-3
V: TRBV24-1
D: TRBD1
length: 15
size: .
DNA: TGTGCCACCAGTACGGGACAGGTGGGCACAGATACGCAGTATTTT
CDR3: CATSTGQVGTDTQYF

J: TRBJ2-7
V: TRBV29-1
D: .
length: 13
size: .
DNA: TGCAGCGTTGATCGTCCAGGGACCTACGAGCAGTACTTC
CDR3: CSVDRPGTYEQYF

J: TRBJ1-1
V: TRBV6-5
D: .
length: 13
size: .
DNA: TGTGCCAGCCATACAGCCGGGGGGACTGAAGCTTTCTTT
CDR3: CASHTAGGTEAFF

J: TRBJ1-1
V: TRBV12-3/TRBV12-4
D: .
length: 13
size: .
DNA: TGTGCCAGCAGTTTACGGTTTGAAACTGAAGCTTTCTTT
CDR3: CASSLRFETEAFF

J: TRBJ1-1
V: TRBV6-5
D: TRBD1
length: 12
size: .
DNA: TGTGCCAGCAGTTCGACAGGGAGTGAAGCTTTCTTT
CDR3: CASSSTGSEAFF

J: TRBJ1-5
V: TRBV6-2/TRBV6-3
D: TRBD1
length: 15
size: once
DNA: TGTGCCAGCAGCCCCCCAACAGGGGGCGATCAGCCCCAGCATTTT
CDR3: CASSPPTGGDQPQHF

J: TRBJ1-4
V: TRBV7-9
D: .
length: 15
size: .
DNA: TGTGCCAGCAGCAAACCGGACAGACGTAATGAAAAACTGTTTTTT
CDR3: CASSKPDRRNEKLFF

J: TRBJ2-5
V: TRBV3-1/TRBV3-2
D: TRBD2
length: 14
size: .
DNA: TGTGCCAGCAAGGAGAATAGCGGGAGTGAGACCCAGTACTTC
CDR3: CASKENSGSETQYF

J: TRBJ2-1
V: TRBV19
D: .
length: 14
size: .
DNA: TGTGCCAGTAGTTCGAGCGGGTCCTACAATGAGCAGTTCTTC
CDR3: CASSSSGSYNEQFF

J: TRBJ2-1
V: TRBV28
D: TRBD1
length: 15
size: few
DNA: TGTGCCAGCAGTTCACCCGGGACAGGGCTCAATGAGCAGTTCTTC
CDR3: CASSSPGTGLNEQFF

J: TRBJ1-5
V: TRBV19
D: TRBD1
length: 14
size: .
DNA: TGTGCCAGTAGTATGGGACAGTCAGATCAGCCCCAGCATTTT
CDR3: CASSMGQSDQPQHF

J: TRBJ2-5
V: TRBV7-9
D: TRBD1
length: 16
size: once
DNA: TGTGCCAGCAGCTCAAGGACAGGGGAGGGGGTAGAGACCCAGTACTTC
CDR3: CASSSRTGEGVETQYF

J: TRBJ2-2
V: TRBV27
D: .
length: 15
size: .
DNA: TGTGCCAGCAAGAGTCCCCCCTCCAACACCGGGGAGCTGTTTTTT
CDR3: CASKSPPSNTGELFF

J: TRBJ1-6
V: TRBV10-2
D: TRBD1
length: 15
size: .
DNA: TGCGCCAGCAGTGGCCCGGCAGGGGGGAATTCACCCCTCCACTTT
CDR3: CASSGPAGGNSPLHF